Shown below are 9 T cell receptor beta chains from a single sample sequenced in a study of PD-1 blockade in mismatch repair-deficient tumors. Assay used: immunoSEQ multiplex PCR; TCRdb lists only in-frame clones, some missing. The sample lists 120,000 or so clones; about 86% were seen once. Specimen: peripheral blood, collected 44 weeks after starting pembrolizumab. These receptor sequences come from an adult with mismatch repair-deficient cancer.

For the CDR3, the DNA is TGTGCCAGTAAGTTGGTCGGGACAGGGGCCCTCTCTGGGGCCAACGTCCTGACTTTC. The encoded protein is CASKLVGTGALSGANVLTF. The genes are TRBV19 and TRBJ2-6; 10 nucleotides line up with TRBD1. Germline CDR1 reads LNHDA; CDR2 reads SQIVND (reference sequence). V shed 7 bases, J shed 0 bases, and the junction held 12 bases outside the gene matches. The CDR3 runs to 19 residues.

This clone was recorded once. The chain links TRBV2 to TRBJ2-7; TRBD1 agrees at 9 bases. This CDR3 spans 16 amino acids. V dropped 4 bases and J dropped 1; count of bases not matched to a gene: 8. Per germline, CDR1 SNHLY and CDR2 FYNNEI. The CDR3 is CASSGGPDRGSYEQYF. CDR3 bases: TGTGCCAGCAGTGGCGGTCCGGACAGGGGTTCCTACGAGCAGTACTTC.

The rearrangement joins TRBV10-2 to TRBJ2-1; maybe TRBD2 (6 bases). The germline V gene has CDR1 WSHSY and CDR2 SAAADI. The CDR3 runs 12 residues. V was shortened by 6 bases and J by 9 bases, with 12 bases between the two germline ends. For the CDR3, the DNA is TGCGCCAGCAGAAAATTGGGGGGTGAGCAGTTCTTC. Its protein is CASRKLGGEQFF.

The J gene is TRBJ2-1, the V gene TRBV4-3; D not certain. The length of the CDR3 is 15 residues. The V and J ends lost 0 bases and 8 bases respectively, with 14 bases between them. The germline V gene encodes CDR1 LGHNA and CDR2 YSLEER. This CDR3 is CASSQDMASGDEQFF. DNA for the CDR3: TGCGCCAGCAGCCAAGATATGGCCTCTGGCGATGAGCAGTTCTTC.

CDR3: CASSLANAPADTQYF. CDR3 DNA sequence: TGTGCCAGCAGCTTAGCGAACGCCCCGGCAGATACGCAGTATTTT. V is TRBV7-9 and J is TRBJ2-3; D remains unclear. The CDR3 has 15 residues. V was pared by 0 bases and J by 4 bases, with 11 bases between. In germline, CDR1 is SEHNR, CDR2 FQNEAQ (reference sequence).

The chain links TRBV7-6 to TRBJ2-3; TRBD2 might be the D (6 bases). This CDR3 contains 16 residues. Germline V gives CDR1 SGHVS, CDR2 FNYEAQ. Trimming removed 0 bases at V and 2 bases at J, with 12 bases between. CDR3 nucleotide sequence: TGTGCCAGCAGCTTAGCGGAGGGTGCGAACACAGATACGCAGTATTTT. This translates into CASSLAEGANTDTQYF.

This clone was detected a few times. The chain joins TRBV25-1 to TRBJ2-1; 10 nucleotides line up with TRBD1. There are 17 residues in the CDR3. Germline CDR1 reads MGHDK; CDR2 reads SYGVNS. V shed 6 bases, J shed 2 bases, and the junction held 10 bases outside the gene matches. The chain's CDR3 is CASSNLPGQGTYNEQFF. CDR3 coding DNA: TGTGCCAGCAGCAATCTTCCGGGACAGGGGACCTACAATGAGCAGTTCTTC.

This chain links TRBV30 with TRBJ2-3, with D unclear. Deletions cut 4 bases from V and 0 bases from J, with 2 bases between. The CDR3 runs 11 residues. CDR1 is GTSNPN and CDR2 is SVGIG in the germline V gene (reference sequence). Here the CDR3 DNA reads TGTGCCTGGACCAGCACAGATACGCAGTATTTT. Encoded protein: CAWTSTDTQYF. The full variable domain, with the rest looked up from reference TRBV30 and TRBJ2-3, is SQTIHQWPATLVQPVGSPLSLECTVEGTSNPNLYWYRQAAGRGLQLLFYSVGIGQISSEVPQNLSASRPQDRQFILSSKKLLLSDSGFYLCAWTSTDTQYFGPGTRLTVL.

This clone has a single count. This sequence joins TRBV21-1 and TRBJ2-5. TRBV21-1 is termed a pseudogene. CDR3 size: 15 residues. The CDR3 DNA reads TGTGCCAGCAGCAAAGGGGGGACGGATCAAGAGACCCAGTACTTC. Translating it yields CASSKGGTDQETQYF.